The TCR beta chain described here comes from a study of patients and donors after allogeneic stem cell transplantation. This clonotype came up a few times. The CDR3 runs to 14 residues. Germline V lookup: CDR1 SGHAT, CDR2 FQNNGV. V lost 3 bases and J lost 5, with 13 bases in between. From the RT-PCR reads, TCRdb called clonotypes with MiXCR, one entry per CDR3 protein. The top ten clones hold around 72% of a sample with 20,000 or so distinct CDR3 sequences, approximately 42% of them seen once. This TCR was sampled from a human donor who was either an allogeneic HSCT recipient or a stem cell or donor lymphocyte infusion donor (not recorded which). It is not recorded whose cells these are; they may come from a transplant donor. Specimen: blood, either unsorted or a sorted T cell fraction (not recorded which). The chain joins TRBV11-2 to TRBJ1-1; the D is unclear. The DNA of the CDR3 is TGTGCCAGCAGCTTGACATTTTTAGGGACTGAAGCTTTCTTT. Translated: CASSLTFLGTEAFF.